Presented here are 19 T cell receptor beta chains from one specimen sequenced in a study of blood T cell dynamics during melanoma immunotherapy (TCRdb year 2020). According to the study, the label for this sample's time point signals: week 3, after first cycle of checkpoint inhibitor. Library method: the immunoSEQ multiplex PCR assay. Sourced from immuneACCESS, this table was stored by TCRdb with only in-frame sequences that have V and J called. A share of the clones is absent; for the studies checked, an unresolved V gene accounts for under half, and the remainder has no known explanation. The sample table lists some 14,000 clones, roughly 90% of them with a count of one. The top ten clonotypes cover around 0.99% of the sample. The sequenced sample was blood, obtained from a patient treated with checkpoint blockade. The source is a human donor with melanoma.

This chain links TRBV6-1 with TRBJ1-3; no clear D. Trimming left V 3 bases short and J 7 bases short, with 13 bases between. CDR3 length: 14 amino acids. Germline loops: CDR1 MNHNS, CDR2 SASEGT. CDR3 DNA sequence: TGTGCCAGCAGTGACGCCGGGCGGTGGAACACCATATATTTT. Its protein is CASSDAGRWNTIYF.

The rearrangement links TRBV18 to TRBJ1-5; D perhaps matches TRBD1 (5 bases). From germline, CDR1 is KGHSH and CDR2 LQKENI. CDR3 size: 18 residues. V shed 1 base and J shed 2 bases, with 18 bases lying between them. CDR3 in amino acids: CASSPQGHTQRGNQPQHF. The CDR3 coding sequence is TGTGCCAGCTCACCACAAGGACATACCCAACGGGGCAATCAGCCCCAGCATTTT.

The chain uses TRBV6-4 and TRBJ1-2; 9 bases match TRBD1. Germline V gene lookup returns CDR1 MRHNA and CDR2 SNTAGT. V was clipped by 5 bases and J by 0 bases; unmatched bases: 4. CDR3 length equals 15 residues. The CDR3, as DNA: TGTGCCAGCAGTTCCTGGACAGGGGCTAACTATGGCTACACCTTC. Translated, it gives CASSSWTGANYGYTF.

The chain recombines TRBV6-1 with TRBJ1-5; D is unresolved. With 7 bases removed from V and 5 bases from J, the gap between germline ends came to 18 bases. Germline CDR1 and CDR2: MNHNS and SASEGT. The CDR3 totals 15 residues. Here the CDR3 reads CASKVVAPSDQPQHF. The CDR3, as DNA: TGTGCCAGCAAGGTGGTGGCCCCATCCGATCAGCCCCAGCATTTT.

The rearrangement links TRBV15 to TRBJ2-7; weak D call: TRBD1 (5 bases). Germline values: CDR1 LNHNV, CDR2 YYDKDF (reference sequence). The CDR3 runs 15 residues. Trimming removed 1 base from V and 5 bases from J, with 15 bases in between. Here the CDR3 reads CATSRGQAGIHEQYF. CDR3 bases: TGTGCCACCAGCAGAGGGCAGGCAGGGATCCACGAGCAGTACTTC.

The chain has TRBV4-1 and TRBJ2-1, with TRBD1 as a possible D gene (6 bases). With 3 bases removed from V and 0 bases from J, the gap between germline ends came to 15 bases. Germline CDR1 reads MGHRA; CDR2 reads YSYEKL. The length of the CDR3 is 17 residues. The CDR3 nucleotides read TGCGCCAGCAGCCACGGGAAGGGGGACCTCTCCTACAATGAGCAGTTCTTC. Its translation: CASSHGKGDLSYNEQFF.

This chain uses TRBV6-6 with TRBJ1-1; D possibly corresponds to TRBD1 (6 bases). Trimming shortened V by 6 bases and J by 3 bases, and 11 bases separated the two germline ends. From germline, CDR1 is MNHNY and CDR2 SVGAGI (reference sequence). The CDR3 spans 13 residues. CDR3 loop: CASSPGQYTEAFF. As DNA, the CDR3 is TGTGCCAGCAGCCCAGGACAGTACACTGAAGCTTTCTTT.

The table lists this clone with a count of one. The rearrangement links TRBV9 to TRBJ1-2; D is ambiguous. The CDR3 is 17 amino acids. Trimming removed 4 bases at V and 0 bases at J, with 19 bases between. Germline CDR1 SGDLS, CDR2 YYNGEE. The CDR3 sequence: CASSPQSLTNANYGYTF. DNA for the CDR3: TGTGCCAGCAGCCCCCAGTCACTTACGAACGCTAACTATGGCTACACCTTC.

In DNA form, the CDR3 reads TGTGCCAGCAGCGTTTCCCCGGCGCGAGCAGATACGCAGTATTTT. Amino acids: CASSVSPARADTQYF. V is TRBV9 and J is TRBJ2-3; D uncertain. Trimming took off 2 bases at V and 4 bases at J, with 14 bases between the two ends. From germline, CDR1 is SGDLS and CDR2 YYNGEE. The CDR3 totals 15 residues.

The CDR3 protein is CASSLFRGSYTDTQYF. CDR3 sequence (DNA): TGTGCCAGCAGCTTGTTCAGGGGGTCTTACACAGATACGCAGTATTTT. The V call is TRBV5-6, the J call TRBJ2-3, with 7 bases aligning to TRBD1. The CDR3 length is 16 residues. Trimming removed 1 base from V and 2 bases from J; junction bases left unmatched: 7. Germline V gives CDR1 SGHDT, CDR2 YYEEEE.

V usage is TRBV30 and J usage is TRBJ2-7; TRBD1 matches at 9 bases. This CDR3 contains 13 residues. The junction had 4 bases not matched to a gene; V was cut back by 4 bases and J by 3 bases. Germline values: CDR1 GTSNPN, CDR2 SVGIG (reference sequence). The CDR3 spells CAWTGQGYYEQYF. CDR3 in DNA: TGTGCCTGGACGGGACAGGGATACTACGAGCAGTACTTC. The variable domain in full, with the rest retrieved from reference TRBV30 and TRBJ2-7, is SQTIHQWPATLVQPVGSPLSLECTVEGTSNPNLYWYRQAAGRGLQLLFYSVGIGQISSEVPQNLSASRPQDRQFILSSKKLLLSDSGFYLCAWTGQGYYEQYFGPGTRLTVT.

The genes are TRBV30 and TRBJ1-1; D remains ambiguous. Trimming removed 5 bases from V and 11 bases from J, with 18 bases in between. CDR1 and CDR2 (germline): GTSNPN, SVGIG (reference sequence). CDR3 length: 12 residues. The CDR3 DNA is TGTGCCTGGTGCCGCCATGGGTTGAATGCTTTCTTT. Translated, it gives CAWCRHGLNAFF. The full variable domain, with the rest looked up from reference TRBV30 and TRBJ1-1, is SQTIHQWPATLVQPVGSPLSLECTVEGTSNPNLYWYRQAAGRGLQLLFYSVGIGQISSEVPQNLSASRPQDRQFILSSKKLLLSDSGFYLCAWCRHGLNAFFGQGTRLTVV.

The chain links TRBV19 to TRBJ1-1, with 9 bases lining up with TRBD1. The V segment lost 8 bases and the J segment 4 bases; nucleotides outside the gene matches: 5. This CDR3 spans 13 amino acids. Germline lookup yields CDR1 LNHDA and CDR2 SQIVND (reference sequence). The CDR3 DNA reads TGTGCCAGTGCGAGACAGGGGGGCACTGAAGCTTTCTTT. It yields the protein CASARQGGTEAFF.

This chain uses TRBV7-3 with TRBJ1-1, with D unclear. The germline V gene has CDR1 SGHTA and CDR2 FQGTGA. V was clipped by 2 bases and J by 0 bases, with 7 bases between them. The CDR3 consists of 14 residues. The CDR3 sequence is CASSLSGLNTEAFF. For the CDR3, the DNA is TGTGCCAGCAGCTTATCCGGATTGAACACTGAAGCTTTCTTT.

The chain employs TRBV13 and TRBJ2-5; D gene ambiguous. V was cut by 4 bases and J by 2 bases, with 8 bases left in between. The CDR3 is made up of 13 amino acids. Per germline, CDR1 PRHDT and CDR2 FYEKMQ (reference sequence). This chain's CDR3 is CASSYDRQETQYF. The CDR3 DNA reads TGTGCCAGCAGCTACGACCGACAAGAGACCCAGTACTTC.

This clone was seen only once. The chain carries TRBV18 and TRBJ1-3; D call uncertain. The germline V and J ends were trimmed by 2 bases and 0 bases, with 8 bases remaining between them. Germline CDR1 is KGHSH and CDR2 is LQKENI. This CDR3 is built from 15 residues. DNA for the CDR3: TGTGCCAGCTCACCAGGCGGAAGCTCTGGAAACACCATATATTTT. Protein: CASSPGGSSGNTIYF.

The V and J genes are TRBV6-4 and TRBJ2-2, with D maybe TRBD2 (7 bases). Trimming took 7 bases from V and 4 from J, leaving 16 bases between them. Germline V lookup: CDR1 MRHNA, CDR2 SNTAGT. The CDR3 contains 15 residues. CDR3 in amino acids: CASKGEGLGTGELFF. DNA of the CDR3: TGTGCCAGCAAGGGGGAGGGCCTCGGCACCGGGGAGCTGTTTTTT.

This rearrangement joins TRBV19 to TRBJ1-1; a possible D gene is TRBD1 (5 bases). Germline V lookup: CDR1 LNHDA, CDR2 SQIVND (reference sequence). This CDR3 has 14 residues. V dropped 1 base and J dropped 3 bases, with 9 bases sitting between them. The CDR3 DNA follows: TGTGCCAGTAGTATAGCCAGGGCGGACACTGAAGCTTTCTTT. Translation gives CASSIARADTEAFF.

The CDR3 DNA reads TGTGCCAGCAGTGACTCCGAGACGTACACCGGGGAGCTGTTTTTT. Amino acids: CASSDSETYTGELFF. V and J are TRBV6-4 and TRBJ2-2; D is unresolved. There are 15 residues in the CDR3. Germline CDR1 reads MRHNA; CDR2 reads SNTAGT. V was pared by 0 bases and J by 3 bases, with 8 bases between.